The 25 T cell receptor beta chains below were found in one sample sequenced in a study of shared clonotypes between healthy human individuals. The protocol was immunoSEQ multiplex PCR, while the TCRdb copy is restricted to in-frame clones and leaves out a portion. The profile covers around 2.5 million clones, with 93% appearing a single time and more than 0.35% taken by the ten largest. The source material was naive CD4+ T cells from PBMCs. Documented subset: CD45RA+ positively selected. These receptors were collected from a young man in good health. Some clones in this sample may be carry-over from other donors' samples.

The chain links TRBV29-1 to TRBJ2-5, with TRBD1 matching 9 bases. The J call is doubtful: the DNA matches TRBJ2-7 better. The CDR3 has 14 amino acids. Germline V CDR1 and CDR2: SQVTM, ANQGSEA. The CDR3 DNA is TGCAGCGTTGAAGATCGAGGGACAGGGACCGAGCAGTACTTC. The encoded protein is CSVEDRGTGTEQYF.

CDR3 in amino acids: CAWSSRLSATNEKLFF. In DNA, the CDR3 is TGTGCCTGGAGTTCTCGTCTCTCTGCAACTAATGAAAAACTGTTTTTT. The chain links TRBV30 to TRBJ1-4; no clear D gene. Looked up from germline, CDR1 is GTSNPN and CDR2 is SVGIG (reference sequence). V was pared by 2 bases and J by 0 bases, with 13 bases between. The CDR3 extends over 16 amino acids.

The rearrangement joins TRBV2 to TRBJ1-1; D not resolved. The V and J ends lost 2 bases and 0 bases respectively, with 7 bases between them. This CDR3 comprises 14 residues. Looked up from germline, CDR1 is SNHLY and CDR2 is FYNNEI. This chain's CDR3 is CASSELTVNTEAFF. In DNA form, the CDR3 reads TGTGCCAGCAGTGAATTGACGGTGAACACTGAAGCTTTCTTT.

The chain joins TRBV28 to TRBJ2-5; D is possibly TRBD1 or TRBD2 (7 bases each). Germline V gene data show CDR1 as MDHEN and CDR2 as SYDVKM. Trimming took 5 bases from V and 2 from J, leaving 18 bases between them. The CDR3 is 16 amino acids. Written as DNA, the CDR3 is TGTGCCAGCAGTGCCCGGGGAGGGGGCAGACAAGAGACCCAGTACTTC. Protein: CASSARGGGRQETQYF.

V usage is TRBV5-6 and J usage is TRBJ1-3; D unclear. Per germline, CDR1 SGHDT and CDR2 YYEEEE. CDR3 size: 14 residues. Trimming stripped 4 bases from V and 2 bases from J, with 10 bases between. The CDR3 DNA sequence: TGTGCCAGCAGCCTGACCGAACCTGGAAACACCATATATTTT. This gives the protein CASSLTEPGNTIYF.

J is TRBJ2-5 and V is TRBV28; D is perhaps TRBD1 or TRBD2 (5 bases each). V lost 5 bases and J 7 bases, leaving 8 bases between the germline ends. CDR3 length: 11 amino acids. From germline, CDR1 is MDHEN and CDR2 SYDVKM. The CDR3 region is CASSLGATQYF. Written as DNA, the CDR3 is TGTGCCAGCAGTCTCGGGGCGACCCAGTACTTC.

A remark on this clone: Other nucleotide sequences from this sample produce the same CDR3. The chain couples TRBV2 to TRBJ1-2; 11 bases are a match to TRBD1. After removal of 6 bases from V and 2 bases from J, the junction contained 2 bases not matched to a gene. CDR3 length: 14 amino acids. In germline, CDR1 is SNHLY, CDR2 FYNNEI. For the CDR3, the DNA is TGTGCCAGCAGCCGGGACAGGGGGAACTATGGCTACACCTTC. This codes for CASSRDRGNYGYTF. Filled out from reference TRBV2 and TRBJ1-2, the complete variable domain reads EPEVTQTPSHQVTQMGQEVILRCVPISNHLYFYWYRQILGQKVEFLVSFYNNEISEKSEIFDDQFSVERPDGSNFTLKIRSTKLEDSAMYFCASSRDRGNYGYTFGSGTRLTVV.

This sequence joins TRBV2 and TRBJ1-1; weak D call: TRBD1 (5 bases). V dropped 1 base and J dropped 0 bases, with 6 bases sitting between them. The CDR3 length is 14 residues. Per the germline V gene, CDR1 is SNHLY and CDR2 is FYNNEI. The CDR3 loop reads CASSEGTLNTEAFF. CDR3 sequence (DNA): TGTGCCAGCAGTGAAGGGACACTGAACACTGAAGCTTTCTTT.

This clone was found a few times. The J gene is TRBJ1-1, the V gene TRBV28; TRBD1 aligns across 9 bases. The V segment lost 6 bases and the J segment 3 bases; nucleotides outside the gene matches: 8. CDR1 is MDHEN and CDR2 is SYDVKM in the germline V gene. CDR3 length equals 15 residues. This CDR3 reads CASRPNRGPYTEAFF. The CDR3 DNA is TGTGCCAGCAGACCAAACAGGGGGCCGTACACTGAAGCTTTCTTT.

The chain is built from TRBV9 and TRBJ2-2, with 9 bases matching TRBD2. Germline V CDR1 and CDR2: SGDLS, YYNGEE. The V and J ends lost 5 bases and 9 bases, in that order; junction bases with no gene match: 11. This CDR3 contains 15 residues. This CDR3 is CASSSSREGRRELFF. As DNA, the CDR3 is TGTGCCAGCAGTTCATCGCGGGAGGGTAGGAGGGAGCTGTTTTTT.

This clone was seen just once. V gene TRBV5-1 combines with J gene TRBJ1-2, with D perhaps matching TRBD1 (6 bases). The CDR3 extends over 15 amino acids. Germline V gene lookup returns CDR1 SGHRS and CDR2 YFSETQ. Trimming removed 0 bases at V and 4 bases at J, with 13 bases between. For the CDR3, the DNA is TGCGCCAGCAGCTTGGAGGCAGGGGAAAGCTATGGCTACACCTTC. Its translation is CASSLEAGESYGYTF.

The V gene is TRBV19, the J gene TRBJ1-5, with 8 nucleotides matching TRBD1. CDR1 and CDR2 from the germline V gene are LNHDA and SQIVND (reference sequence). The J segment lost 4 bases and the V segment lost 10 bases, leaving 12 bases of the junction unmatched. The CDR3 length is 15 residues. CDR3 loop: CAIGQGGGYNQPQHF. The CDR3 nucleotides read TGTGCCATCGGACAGGGCGGAGGGTATAATCAGCCCCAGCATTTT.

This chain links TRBV10-1 with TRBJ2-1; the D gene is possibly TRBD2 (7 bases). The CDR3 covers 19 residues. Trimming cost V 3 bases and J 5 bases, with 26 bases left between them. Germline assignment: CDR1 WNHNN and CDR2 SYGVQD (reference sequence). CDR3 sequence reads: CASSDGWGPAAGDNNEQFF. The DNA of the CDR3 is TGCGCCAGCAGTGACGGGTGGGGGCCCGCGGCGGGAGACAACAATGAGCAGTTCTTC.

This clone was detected once. The V call is TRBV7-2, the J call TRBJ2-2; 14 bases match TRBD2. The germline V gene encodes CDR1 SGHTA and CDR2 FQGNSA. Trimming removed 7 bases from V and 6 bases from J; junction bases left unmatched: 4. The CDR3 loop spans 15 amino acids. CDR3 in amino acids: CASKPGLAGAGELFF. For the CDR3, the DNA is TGTGCCAGCAAACCGGGACTAGCGGGAGCCGGGGAGCTGTTTTTT.

The rearrangement links TRBV12-5 to TRBJ2-1, with 9 nucleotides matching TRBD2. V shed 0 bases, J shed 3 bases, and the junction held 9 bases outside the gene matches. Germline-derived CDR1 and CDR2 are LGHNT and FRNRAP. CDR3 length equals 18 residues. In DNA form, the CDR3 reads TGTGCTAGTGGTTTGGTACTCGGGCGGGAGGGCCGCTACAATGAGCAGTTCTTC. Its translation: CASGLVLGREGRYNEQFF.

This clone was seen once. The DNA for the CDR3 is TGTGCCACCAGCAGAGTCGAGGACACTGAAGCTTTCTTT. This gives the protein CATSRVEDTEAFF. The chain uses TRBV15 and TRBJ1-1; D is unresolved. This CDR3 has 13 amino acids. V lost 1 base and J lost 3, with 6 bases in between. CDR1 is LNHNV, CDR2 YYDKDF, per germline (reference sequence). The whole variable domain, filled in from reference TRBV15 and TRBJ1-1, reads DAMVIQNPRYQVTQFGKPVTLSCSQTLNHNVMYWYQQKSSQAPKLLFHYYDKDFNNEADTPDNFQSRRPNTSFCFLDIRSPGLGDTAMYLCATSRVEDTEAFFGQGTRLTVV.

V is TRBV29-1 and J is TRBJ1-2; possibly TRBD1 for D (6 bases). This CDR3 region has 12 residues. V lost 7 bases to trimming and J lost 8 bases, with 17 bases between them. Germline lookup yields CDR1 SQVTM and CDR2 ANQGSEA. CDR3 in amino acids: CSGLFEGGGYTF. In DNA form, the CDR3 reads TGCAGCGGGTTATTTGAGGGGGGAGGCTACACCTTC.

The J gene is TRBJ2-2, the V gene TRBV4-1; 8 positions match TRBD1. V lost 3 bases to trimming and J lost 2 bases; unmatched junction nucleotides: 2. Germline V gives CDR1 MGHRA, CDR2 YSYEKL. CDR3 size: 15 residues. The CDR3 reads CASSQTGANTGELFF. Written as DNA, the CDR3 is TGCGCCAGCAGCCAGACAGGGGCAAACACCGGGGAGCTGTTTTTT.

V and J are TRBV2 and TRBJ2-7, with D perhaps TRBD1 (6 bases). The CDR3 is 14 residues long. Germline values: CDR1 SNHLY, CDR2 FYNNEI. V was pared by 7 bases and J by 6 bases, with 19 bases between. The CDR3: CASTDEGRGTEQYF. CDR3 sequence (DNA): TGTGCCAGCACGGATGAGGGCAGGGGCACCGAGCAGTACTTC.

The chain joins TRBV7-9 to TRBJ1-6; D uncertain. Germline V gene data show CDR1 as SEHNR and CDR2 as FQNEAQ (reference sequence). CDR3 length: 14 residues. Trimming cost V 1 base and J 5 bases, with 6 bases left between them. CDR3 region: CASSLVIDNSPLHF. In nucleotides, the CDR3 is TGTGCCAGCAGCTTAGTGATAGATAATTCACCCCTCCACTTT.

The chain employs TRBV30 and TRBJ2-6, with TRBD1 matching 8 bases. CDR1 GTSNPN and CDR2 SVGIG come from the germline V gene (reference sequence). The J segment lost 0 bases and the V segment lost 3 bases, leaving 4 bases of the junction unmatched. The CDR3 sequence is 16 residues long. The CDR3: CAWRGTGRSGANVLTF. The CDR3 nucleotides read TGTGCCTGGAGAGGGACAGGTCGCTCTGGGGCCAACGTCCTGACTTTC.

The V and J genes are TRBV7-2 and TRBJ2-5; 11 bases are shared with TRBD1. The CDR3 has 15 residues. Germline CDR1 reads SGHTA; CDR2 reads FQGNSA. J gave up 4 bases and V 5 bases, and 6 bases lay outside the gene matches. The CDR3 protein is CASSPPGTGGETQYF. In DNA, the CDR3 is TGTGCCAGCAGCCCCCCCGGGACAGGGGGAGAGACCCAGTACTTC.

The chain recombines TRBV7-9 with TRBJ1-1; 9 nucleotides match TRBD1. CDR3 size: 15 residues. Trimming took 4 bases from V and 6 from J; bases not matched to a gene: 9. The germline gives CDR1 SEHNR, CDR2 FQNEAQ (reference sequence). CDR3 sequence reads: CASSWTGVSRPEAFF. In DNA form, the CDR3 reads TGTGCCAGCAGCTGGACAGGGGTCAGTCGACCTGAAGCTTTCTTT.

Regarding this clone: Different DNA sequences within this sample yield the same CDR3. The chain carries TRBV7-2 and TRBJ2-7; D gene unclear. CDR3 length equals 13 residues. CDR1 and CDR2 (germline): SGHTA, FQGNSA. Trimming removed 1 base from V and 3 bases from J, with 7 bases in between. In DNA, the CDR3 is TGTGCCAGCAGCTTAGTCGATCTCTACGAGCAGTACTTC. As protein: CASSLVDLYEQYF.

For this clone: Other DNA sequences within the sample encode an identical CDR3. The chain recombines TRBV7-9 with TRBJ1-1; 7 bases align to TRBD1. V trimming: 5 bases; J trimming: 0 bases; junction bases outside the gene matches: 6. CDR3 size: 15 residues. Germline values: CDR1 SEHNR, CDR2 FQNEAQ (reference sequence). CDR3 loop: CASSPRQGMNTEAFF. CDR3 bases: TGTGCCAGCAGCCCCCGACAGGGCATGAACACTGAAGCTTTCTTT.